The 24 T cell receptor beta chains reported below all come from one sample, sequenced in a study of cytotoxic CD8 clonotypes in ibrutinib-treated CLL. Here immunoSEQ multiplex PCR was the method, and the copy in TCRdb shows in-frame clones only, minus some. The table records about 200,000 clones, 75% to 85% of them present only once. The sequences come from PBMCs, collected after 12 months of ibrutinib treatment. These receptor sequences come from a human donor with chronic lymphocytic leukemia.

The chain carries TRBV5-6 and TRBJ2-1, with unresolved D. From germline, CDR1 is SGHDT and CDR2 YYEEEE. The CDR3 contains 11 residues. Between the trimmed V and J ends, which lost 5 bases and 6 bases, there was a span of 6 bases. CDR3 amino acids: CASSSLNEQFF. CDR3 coding DNA: TGTGCCAGCAGTTCGCTCAATGAGCAGTTCTTC.

The chain combines TRBV19 with TRBJ1-1, with D perhaps TRBD1 (6 bases). V lost 5 bases and J lost 7, with 14 bases in between. Germline V gene data show CDR1 as LNHDA and CDR2 as SQIVND (reference sequence). The CDR3 runs to 13 residues. CDR3: CASSPSGDSEAFF. The CDR3 nucleotides read TGTGCCAGTAGTCCCTCAGGGGATAGTGAAGCTTTCTTT.

The chain has TRBV25-1 and TRBJ2-1; 9 bases are a match to TRBD2. The length of the CDR3 is 16 residues. Per germline, CDR1 MGHDK and CDR2 SYGVNS. The V segment lost 2 bases and the J segment 1 base; nucleotides outside the gene matches: 3. CDR3 in DNA: TGTGCCAGCAGTGAAGCTAGCGGGATATCCTACAATGAGCAGTTCTTC. Translated: CASSEASGISYNEQFF.

The gene calls are TRBV28 and TRBJ1-4; the D is unclear. The V and J ends lost 6 bases and 1 base respectively, with 12 bases between them. The length of the CDR3 is 15 residues. Germline V lookup: CDR1 MDHEN, CDR2 SYDVKM. CDR3 coding DNA: TGTGCCAGCAGCCCTCTTCGTGAAACTAATGAAAAACTGTTTTTT. This sequence encodes CASSPLRETNEKLFF.

This clone was recorded only once. The chain links TRBV2 to TRBJ2-1; 11 bases fit TRBD2. J lost 0 bases, V lost 4 bases, and 5 bases had no gene match. CDR1 is SNHLY and CDR2 is FYNNEI in the germline V gene. The CDR3 covers 17 residues. CDR3: CASSATSGESSYNEQFF. CDR3 bases: TGTGCCAGCAGTGCGACTAGCGGGGAGAGCTCCTACAATGAGCAGTTCTTC.

The rearrangement uses TRBV5-8 and TRBJ2-5, with TRBD1 matching over 8 bases. CDR1 SGHTS and CDR2 YDEGEE come from the germline V gene. The CDR3 runs to 14 residues. The V and J ends lost 3 bases and 5 bases, in that order; junction bases with no gene match: 6. The CDR3 reads CASSWRAGGETQYF. CDR3 nucleotide sequence: TGTGCCAGCAGCTGGCGGGCAGGGGGCGAGACCCAGTACTTC.

V and J are TRBV7-9 and TRBJ2-6, with D unresolved. V shed 1 base and J shed 0 bases, with 4 bases lying between them. This CDR3 has 15 amino acids. Germline CDR1 SEHNR, CDR2 FQNEAQ (reference sequence). This CDR3 is CASSLVLSGANVLTF. In DNA form, the CDR3 reads TGTGCCAGCAGCTTAGTCCTCTCTGGGGCCAACGTCCTGACTTTC.

CDR3 in amino acids: CASSRESWQFNQPQHF. The CDR3 coding sequence is TGCGCCAGCAGCCGTGAATCTTGGCAGTTTAATCAGCCCCAGCATTTT. The V and J genes are TRBV4-1 and TRBJ1-5, with D hard to call. The CDR3 consists of 16 residues. The germline gives CDR1 MGHRA, CDR2 YSYEKL. V was trimmed by 4 bases and J by 4 bases, leaving 17 bases between them.

This clone was seen once. The rearrangement links TRBV7-8 to TRBJ1-1; no definite D call. Per germline, CDR1 SGHVS and CDR2 FQNEAQ. The CDR3 is 11 residues long. Trimming took 4 bases from V and 7 from J, leaving 7 bases between them. The CDR3 reads CASSYLGEAFF. The DNA of the CDR3 is TGTGCCAGCAGCTATTTAGGTGAAGCTTTCTTT.

This clone showed up just a few times. This CDR3 is CASSLDGNQPQHF. CDR3 nucleotide sequence: TGTGCCAGCAGCCTGGACGGTAATCAGCCCCAGCATTTT. V usage is TRBV2 and J usage is TRBJ1-5; D not resolved. Germline CDR1 reads SNHLY; CDR2 reads FYNNEI. V shed 6 bases and J shed 4 bases, with 10 bases lying between them. The CDR3 runs to 13 residues.

J is TRBJ2-5 and V is TRBV28; no definite D call. With 8 bases removed from V and 5 bases from J, the gap between germline ends came to 15 bases. Germline-derived CDR1 and CDR2 are MDHEN and SYDVKM. This CDR3 spans 13 amino acids. CDR3 sequence reads: CASLSPSLETQYF. The DNA of the CDR3 is TGTGCCAGCCTCTCCCCGTCCTTGGAGACCCAGTACTTC.

The chain combines TRBV4-1 with TRBJ2-7; D unresolved. Deletions cut 0 bases from V and 3 bases from J, with 9 bases between. CDR1 and CDR2 (germline): MGHRA, YSYEKL. This CDR3 comprises 14 residues. The CDR3 here is CASSQEDAHYEQYF. The CDR3 DNA sequence: TGCGCCAGCAGCCAAGAGGACGCCCACTACGAGCAGTACTTC.

The sample holds one count of this clone. This sequence joins TRBV6-1 and TRBJ2-5; D gene unclear. Germline CDR1 MNHNS, CDR2 SASEGT. This CDR3 contains 12 residues. The V end was cut by 0 bases, the J end by 5 bases, with 4 bases between. The CDR3 region is CASSEAWETQYF. Written as DNA, the CDR3 is TGTGCCAGCAGTGAAGCATGGGAGACCCAGTACTTC.

This clone was counted between two and nine times. The chain joins TRBV6-6 to TRBJ2-7; weak D call: TRBD1 (6 bases). The length of the CDR3 is 14 residues. CDR1 is MNHNY and CDR2 is SVGAGI in the germline V gene (reference sequence). V was shortened by 5 bases and J by 3 bases, with 14 bases between the two germline ends. DNA for the CDR3: TGTGCCAGCAGTCAAGGGACATCCGGCTACGAGCAGTACTTC. Its translation: CASSQGTSGYEQYF.

The chain combines TRBV28 with TRBJ2-3, with unresolved D. Trimming took 6 bases from V and 6 from J, leaving 10 bases between them. The length of the CDR3 is 12 residues. Germline V gene lookup returns CDR1 MDHEN and CDR2 SYDVKM. CDR3 residues: CASRARWDTQYF. The CDR3 nucleotides read TGTGCCAGCAGGGCGCGGTGGGATACGCAGTATTTT.

V usage is TRBV19 and J usage is TRBJ2-3; D gene uncertain. V dropped 2 bases and J dropped 0 bases, with 12 bases sitting between them. Germline V gene sequence: CDR1 LNHDA, CDR2 SQIVND (reference sequence). There are 16 residues in the CDR3. For the CDR3, the DNA is TGTGCCAGTAGTATAATGGCAGGTTCTAGCACAGATACGCAGTATTTT. It encodes CASSIMAGSSTDTQYF.

J is TRBJ2-7 and V is TRBV11-2; tentatively, D is TRBD1 or TRBD2 (5 bases each). Germline V lookup: CDR1 SGHAT, CDR2 FQNNGV. CDR3 size: 13 residues. The V end lost 0 bases, the J end lost 6 bases, and 9 bases lay between the germline ends. The CDR3 here is CASSLDSGGEQYF. CDR3 DNA: TGTGCCAGCAGCTTAGATTCTGGGGGCGAGCAGTACTTC.

The rearrangement uses TRBV7-9 and TRBJ1-4, with D hard to call. The CDR3 runs to 14 residues. Germline V lookup: CDR1 SEHNR, CDR2 FQNEAQ (reference sequence). V was trimmed by 5 bases and J by 0 bases, leaving 7 bases between them. In DNA, the CDR3 is TGTGCCAGCAGCCTGTATGCAACTAATGAAAAACTGTTTTTT. It is translated as CASSLYATNEKLFF. The full variable domain, its missing parts supplied by reference TRBV7-9 and TRBJ1-4, is DTGVSQNPRHKITKRGQNVTFRCDPISEHNRLYWYRQTLGQGPEFLTYFQNEAQLEKSRLLSDRFSAERPKGSFSTLEIQRTEQGDSAMYLCASSLYATNEKLFFGSGTQLSVL.

The V and J genes are TRBV30 and TRBJ1-2; D is uncertain. With 4 bases removed from V and 1 base from J, the gap between germline ends came to 13 bases. The CDR3 runs to 14 residues. Germline CDR1 and CDR2: GTSNPN and SVGIG (reference sequence). The CDR3 bases are TGTGCCTGGAAAAGAGGCGACCGTAACTATGGCTACACCTTC. Its translation is CAWKRGDRNYGYTF.

The chain combines TRBV11-2 with TRBJ2-1, with 12 bases fitting TRBD2. Trimming removed 8 bases from V and 9 bases from J; junction bases left unmatched: 11. The CDR3 covers 15 residues. The V gene's germline CDR1 is SGHAT and CDR2 FQNNGV. Here the CDR3 DNA reads TGTGCCAGCGGGACTCTAGCGGGAGGGCCTGGTGAGCAGTTCTTC. Its protein product is CASGTLAGGPGEQFF.

CDR3 protein: CASSATQGYEQYF. For the CDR3, the DNA is TGTGCCAGCAGCGCCACCCAGGGGTACGAGCAGTACTTC. The genes are TRBV7-6 and TRBJ2-7; tentative D call: TRBD1 (6 bases). The germline gives CDR1 SGHVS, CDR2 FNYEAQ. The CDR3 runs to 13 residues. V lost 5 bases and J 4 bases, leaving 12 bases between the germline ends.

V usage is TRBV5-4 and J usage is TRBJ2-2, with D perhaps assigned TRBD1 or TRBD2 (6 bases each). Trimming removed 4 bases at V and 0 bases at J, with 16 bases between. The germline CDR1 and CDR2 sequences are SGHNT and YYREEE (reference sequence). This CDR3 comprises 17 residues. CDR3 protein: CASSPPGAGANTGELFF. The CDR3 nucleotides read TGTGCCAGCAGCCCCCCGGGGGCAGGGGCGAACACCGGGGAGCTGTTTTTT.

This clone was picked up a small number of times. The chain has TRBV5-1 and TRBJ2-1, with 7 positions matching TRBD2. Germline V gene data show CDR1 as SGHRS and CDR2 as YFSETQ. The CDR3 runs to 16 residues. V lost 6 bases to trimming and J lost 1 base; unmatched junction nucleotides: 10. CDR3 in amino acids: CASKPSGNPSYNEQFF. The CDR3 bases are TGCGCCAGCAAACCAAGCGGGAACCCATCCTACAATGAGCAGTTCTTC.

The genes are TRBV11-3 and TRBJ2-1; D is possibly TRBD1 or TRBD2 (7 bases each). This CDR3 spans 16 amino acids. From germline, CDR1 is SGHNT and CDR2 YENEEA. V lost 3 bases, J lost 3 bases, and 15 bases lay in between. The CDR3 DNA sequence: TGTGCCAGCAGCTTGGGAGGGGGCCTCTACTACAATGAGCAGTTCTTC. Translation gives CASSLGGGLYYNEQFF.